This TCR beta chain was identified in a study of blood T cells in healthy people across ages. The table lists this clonotype with a few counts. The antigen remains unidentified. Whole-study findings and limits: A strong correlation was found between TCR beta diversity and the percentage of naive T cells. More naive CD4+ cells and higher diversity marked long-lived donors relative to aged donors.

Trimming took off 6 bases at V and 6 bases at J, with 17 bases between the two ends. The CDR3 consists of 14 residues. The germline gives CDR1 KGHSH, CDR2 LQKENI. Alongside a J-beta primer mix, a sample-barcoded 5' primer served in a second PCR lasting about 7 to 11 cycles. All cDNA molecules were each tagged by a template-switch adaptor with 12 random nucleotides. TCRdb called the 5' RACE reads again in MiXCR, with one record for every CDR3 protein. The sample includes 1.5 million to 2 million distinct CDR3 sequences, around 42% of them seen just once. Material: blood. The TCR was taken from a human donor in good health. The gene calls are TRBV18 and TRBJ1-2; D possibly corresponds to TRBD1 (5 bases). The CDR3 DNA reads TGTGCCAGCTCCCCTTCGGCGGGGGGTGATGGCTACACCTTC. Encoded protein: CASSPSAGGDGYTF.